The rows below give T cell receptor beta chains drawn from one sample of a study of blood T cell repertoires in COVID-19. This table comes from immunoSEQ multiplex PCR, and its TCRdb copy is limited to in-frame clones, with some not included. The table lists 150,000 or so clones, roughly 90% of them singletons. The sequenced sample was PBMCs or T cells enriched from blood (not recorded which). These receptors all stem from a woman in her thirties with acute COVID-19. CDR3s leave out the opening cysteine and the closing phenylalanine or tryptophan. Fields, in order: V gene, J gene, CDR3 protein.

>TRBV10-2|TRBJ1-6
ASRMGDNSPLH
>TRBV7-3|TRBJ2-1
ASSLTPWGRGEQF
>TRBV11-2|TRBJ1-6
ASTQRQPHSPLH
>TRBV7-2|TRBJ1-2
ASSLMEGNYGYT
>TRBV9|TRBJ2-7
ASSVVGASYEQY
>TRBV9|TRBJ1-2
ASSATGTAYGYT
>TRBV6-4|TRBJ2-2
ASSALAGGTGELF
>TRBV7-9|TRBJ2-7
ASSFLGSHEQY
>TRBV9|TRBJ2-3
ASSPGGTDTQY
>TRBV5-1|TRBJ1-2
ASSLGRRANYGYT
>TRBV5-1|TRBJ2-7
ASSWGNPGQGALEQY
>TRBV7-2|TRBJ1-2
ASTPGGVSYGYT
>TRBV12-5|TRBJ2-1
ASGFAAGGVSEQF
>TRBV27|TRBJ1-5
ASSLGGSNQPQH
>TRBV27|TRBJ2-1
ASSPGAGGLGF
>TRBV7-9|TRBJ2-1
ASPAMSSYNEQF
>TRBV29-1|TRBJ2-2
SVEAGQGNTGELF
>TRBV7-8|TRBJ1-5
ASSLVGDNQPQH
>TRBV18|TRBJ2-2
ASSPYRSGAGELF
>TRBV29-1|TRBJ1-2
SVEDSEFYGYT
>TRBV9|TRBJ1-1
ASSVTAMNTEAF
>TRBV20-1|TRBJ2-7
SASLAGYGYEQY
>TRBV9|TRBJ1-6
ASSVEGHENSPLH
>TRBV28|TRBJ2-3
ASSFLAGRSTDTQY
>TRBV28|TRBJ1-6
ASSFGGASYNSPLH
>TRBV4-3|TRBJ2-3
ASSELFGDTQY
>TRBV13|TRBJ2-7
ASSVQGYEQY
>TRBV28|TRBJ2-3
ASSEPGHLRTSDTQY
>TRBV5-6|TRBJ2-3
ASSSIQGAADTQY
>TRBV2|TRBJ1-6
ASIGSQMSLPLH
>TRBV3-1/TRBV3-2|TRBJ2-7
ASSQALASDEQY
>TRBV6-5|TRBJ2-7
ASKRGQGMNEQY
>TRBV15|TRBJ2-5
ATIGGGETQY
>TRBV11-2|TRBJ1-4
ASSLDLRGSNEKLF
>TRBV30|TRBJ2-2
ACEGPGELF
>TRBV18|TRBJ2-7
ASSLGQGSSYEQY
>TRBV14|TRBJ1-1
ASSQGPGIYTEAF
>TRBV9|TRBJ1-2
ASSDWTGHHGYT